This T cell receptor (beta chain) stems from a study of T-cell reconstitution after alpha-beta-depleted transplantation in children. Researchers prepared the TCRbeta library using unique molecular identifiers, the study reports. TCRdb ran MiXCR on the PCR reads and lists one entry per CDR3 protein. The table has over 400,000 distinct CDR3 sequences, around 13% seen once. Germline V gene lookup returns CDR1 SGDLS and CDR2 YYNGEE. This CDR3 spans 15 amino acids. Trimming took off 0 bases at V and 3 bases at J, with 12 bases between the two ends. This clonotype came up many times. The sample consisted of PBMCs from the stem cell graft donor, taken from the stem cell graft. The J gene is TRBJ1-1, the V gene TRBV9; a weak D match, TRBD1 (5 bases). This TCR came from a human donor who donated a stem cell graft to a child with combined immunodeficiency. The CDR3 DNA sequence: TGTGCCAGCAGCGTAGGTCAGGGATCGGACACTGAAGCTTTCTTT. It translates to CASSVGQGSDTEAFF.